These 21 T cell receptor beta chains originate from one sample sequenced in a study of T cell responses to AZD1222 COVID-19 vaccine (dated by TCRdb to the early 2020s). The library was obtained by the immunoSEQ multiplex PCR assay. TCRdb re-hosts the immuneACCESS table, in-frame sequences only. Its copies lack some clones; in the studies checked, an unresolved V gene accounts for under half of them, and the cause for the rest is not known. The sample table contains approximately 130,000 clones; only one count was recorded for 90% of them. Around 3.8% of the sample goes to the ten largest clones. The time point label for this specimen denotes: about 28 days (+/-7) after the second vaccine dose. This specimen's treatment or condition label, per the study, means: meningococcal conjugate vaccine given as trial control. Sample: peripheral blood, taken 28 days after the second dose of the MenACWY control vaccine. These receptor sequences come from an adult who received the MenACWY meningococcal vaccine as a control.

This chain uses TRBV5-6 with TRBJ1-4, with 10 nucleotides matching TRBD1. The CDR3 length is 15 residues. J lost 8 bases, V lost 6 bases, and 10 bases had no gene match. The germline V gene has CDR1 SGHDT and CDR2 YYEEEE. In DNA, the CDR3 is TGTGCCAGCATTAAAACCGGGACAGGGGACGAAAAACTGTTTTTT. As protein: CASIKTGTGDEKLFF.

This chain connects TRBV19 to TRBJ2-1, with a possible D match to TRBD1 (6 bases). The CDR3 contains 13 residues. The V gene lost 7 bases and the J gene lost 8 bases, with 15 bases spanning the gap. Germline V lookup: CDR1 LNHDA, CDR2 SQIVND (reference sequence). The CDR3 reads CASNPGQFYEQFF. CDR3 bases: TGTGCCAGTAACCCCGGACAGTTCTATGAGCAGTTCTTC.

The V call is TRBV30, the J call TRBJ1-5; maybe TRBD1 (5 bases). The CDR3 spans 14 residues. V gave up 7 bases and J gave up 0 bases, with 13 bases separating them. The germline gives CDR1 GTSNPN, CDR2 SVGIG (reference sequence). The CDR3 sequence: CASKEGNSNQPQHF. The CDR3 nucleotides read TGTGCCTCAAAGGAGGGGAATAGCAATCAGCCCCAGCATTTT.

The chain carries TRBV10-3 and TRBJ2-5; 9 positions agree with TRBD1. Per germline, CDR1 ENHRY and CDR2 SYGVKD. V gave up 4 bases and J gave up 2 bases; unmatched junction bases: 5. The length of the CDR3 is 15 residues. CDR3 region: CAISGSGTGQETQYF. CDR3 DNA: TGTGCCATCAGTGGATCGGGGACAGGGCAAGAGACCCAGTACTTC.

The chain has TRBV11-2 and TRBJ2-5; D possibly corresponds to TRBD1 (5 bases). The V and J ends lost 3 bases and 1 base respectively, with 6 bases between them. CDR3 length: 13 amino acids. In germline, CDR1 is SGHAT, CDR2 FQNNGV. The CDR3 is CASSLTVQETQYF. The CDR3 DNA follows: TGTGCCAGCAGCTTGACAGTCCAAGAGACCCAGTACTTC.

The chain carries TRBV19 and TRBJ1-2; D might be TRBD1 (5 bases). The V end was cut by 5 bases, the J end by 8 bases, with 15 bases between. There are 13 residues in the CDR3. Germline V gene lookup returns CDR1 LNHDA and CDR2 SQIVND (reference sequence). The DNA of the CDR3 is TGTGCCAGTAGTGGGGCACTTGGGAGCGGCTACACCTTC. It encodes CASSGALGSGYTF.

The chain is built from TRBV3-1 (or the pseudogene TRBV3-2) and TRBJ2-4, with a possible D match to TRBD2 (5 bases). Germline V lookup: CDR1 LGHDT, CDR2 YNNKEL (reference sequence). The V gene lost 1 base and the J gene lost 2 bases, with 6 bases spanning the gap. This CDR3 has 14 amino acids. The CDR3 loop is CASSQAGTKNIQYF. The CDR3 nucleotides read TGTGCCAGCAGCCAAGCGGGAACCAAAAACATTCAGTACTTC.

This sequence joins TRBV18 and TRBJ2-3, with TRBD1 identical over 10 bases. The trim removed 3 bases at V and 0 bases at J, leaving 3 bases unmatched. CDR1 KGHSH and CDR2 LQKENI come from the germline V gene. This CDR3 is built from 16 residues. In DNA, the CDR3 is TGTGCCAGCTCACCCTGGACAGGGGGTAGCACAGATACGCAGTATTTT. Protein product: CASSPWTGGSTDTQYF.

The CDR3 reads CASSLFGSSSYEQYF. CDR3 bases: TGTGCCAGCAGCTTGTTCGGGTCGAGCTCCTACGAGCAGTACTTC. This chain connects TRBV5-6 to TRBJ2-7, with D unresolved. The CDR3 length is 15 residues. V lost 1 base and J lost 0, with 11 bases in between. From germline, CDR1 is SGHDT and CDR2 YYEEEE.

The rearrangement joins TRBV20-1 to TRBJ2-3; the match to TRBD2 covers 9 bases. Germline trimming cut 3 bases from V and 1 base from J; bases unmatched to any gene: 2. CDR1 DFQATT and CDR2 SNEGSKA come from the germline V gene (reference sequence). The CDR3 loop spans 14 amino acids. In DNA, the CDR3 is TGCAGTGCTAGTCCTAGCGGGGGCACAGATACGCAGTATTTT. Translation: CSASPSGGTDTQYF.

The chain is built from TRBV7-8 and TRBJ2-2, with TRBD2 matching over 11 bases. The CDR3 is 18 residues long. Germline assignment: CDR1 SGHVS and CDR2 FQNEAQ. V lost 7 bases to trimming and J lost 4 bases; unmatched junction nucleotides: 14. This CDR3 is CASTEGLAVSRGTGELFF. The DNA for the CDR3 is TGTGCCAGCACCGAGGGACTAGCGGTTTCCCGGGGCACCGGGGAGCTGTTTTTT.

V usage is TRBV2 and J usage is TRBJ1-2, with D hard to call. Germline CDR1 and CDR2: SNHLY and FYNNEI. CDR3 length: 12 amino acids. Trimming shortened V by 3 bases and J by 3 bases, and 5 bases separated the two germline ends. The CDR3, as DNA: TGTGCCAGCAGTGATTATGACTATGGCTACACCTTC. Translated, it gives CASSDYDYGYTF.

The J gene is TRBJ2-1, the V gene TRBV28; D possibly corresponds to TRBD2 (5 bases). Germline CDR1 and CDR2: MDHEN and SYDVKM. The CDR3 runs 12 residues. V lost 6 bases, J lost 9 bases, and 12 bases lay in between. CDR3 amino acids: CASSKTRGEQFF. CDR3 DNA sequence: TGTGCCAGCAGCAAGACACGGGGTGAGCAGTTCTTC.

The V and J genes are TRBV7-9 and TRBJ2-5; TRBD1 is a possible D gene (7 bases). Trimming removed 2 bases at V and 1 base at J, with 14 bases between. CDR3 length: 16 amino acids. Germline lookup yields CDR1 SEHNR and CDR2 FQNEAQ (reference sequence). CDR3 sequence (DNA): TGTGCCAGCAGCTTATGGACAGGAGGGTCCCAAGAGACCCAGTACTTC. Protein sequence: CASSLWTGGSQETQYF. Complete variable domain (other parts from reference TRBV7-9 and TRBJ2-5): DTGVSQNPRHKITKRGQNVTFRCDPISEHNRLYWYRQTLGQGPEFLTYFQNEAQLEKSRLLSDRFSAERPKGSFSTLEIQRTEQGDSAMYLCASSLWTGGSQETQYFGPGTRLLVL.

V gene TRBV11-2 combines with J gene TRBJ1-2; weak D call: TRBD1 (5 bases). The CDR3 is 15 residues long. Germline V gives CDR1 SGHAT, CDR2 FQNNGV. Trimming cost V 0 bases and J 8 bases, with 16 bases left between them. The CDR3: CASSLELRARLGYTF. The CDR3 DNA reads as TGTGCCAGCAGCTTAGAGCTCAGGGCCCGGTTGGGCTACACCTTC. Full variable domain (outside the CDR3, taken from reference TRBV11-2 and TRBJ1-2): EAGVAQSPRYKIIEKRQSVAFWCNPISGHATLYWYQQILGQGPKLLIQFQNNGVVDDSQLPKDRFSAERLKGVDSTLKIQPAKLEDSAVYLCASSLELRARLGYTFGSGTRLTVV.

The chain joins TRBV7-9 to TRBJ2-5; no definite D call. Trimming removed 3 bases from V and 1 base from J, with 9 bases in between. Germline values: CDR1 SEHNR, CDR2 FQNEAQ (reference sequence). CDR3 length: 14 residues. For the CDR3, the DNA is TGTGCCAGCAGCTTCGGGCACCGCCAAGAGACCCAGTACTTC. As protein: CASSFGHRQETQYF. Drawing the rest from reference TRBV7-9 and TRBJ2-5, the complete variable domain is DTGVSQNPRHKITKRGQNVTFRCDPISEHNRLYWYRQTLGQGPEFLTYFQNEAQLEKSRLLSDRFSAERPKGSFSTLEIQRTEQGDSAMYLCASSFGHRQETQYFGPGTRLLVL.

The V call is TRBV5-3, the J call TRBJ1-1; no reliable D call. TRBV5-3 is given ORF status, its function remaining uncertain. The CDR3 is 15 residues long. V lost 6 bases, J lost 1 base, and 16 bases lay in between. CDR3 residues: CARNELSSRNTEAFF. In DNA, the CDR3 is TGTGCCAGAAACGAATTATCCAGCCGGAACACTGAAGCTTTCTTT.

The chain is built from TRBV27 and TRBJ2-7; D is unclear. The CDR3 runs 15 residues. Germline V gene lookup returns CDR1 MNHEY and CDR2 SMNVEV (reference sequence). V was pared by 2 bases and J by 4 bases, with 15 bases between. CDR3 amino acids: CASSLRYPPSYEQYV. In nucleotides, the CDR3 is TGTGCCAGCAGTTTAAGGTATCCCCCTTCTTACGAGCAGTACGTC.

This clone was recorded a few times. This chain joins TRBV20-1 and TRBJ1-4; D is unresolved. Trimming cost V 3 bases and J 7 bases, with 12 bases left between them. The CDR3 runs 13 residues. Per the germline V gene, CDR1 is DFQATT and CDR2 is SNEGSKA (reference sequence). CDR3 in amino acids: CSASLGSSEKLFF. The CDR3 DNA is TGCAGTGCTAGTTTAGGGTCCAGTGAAAAACTGTTTTTT.

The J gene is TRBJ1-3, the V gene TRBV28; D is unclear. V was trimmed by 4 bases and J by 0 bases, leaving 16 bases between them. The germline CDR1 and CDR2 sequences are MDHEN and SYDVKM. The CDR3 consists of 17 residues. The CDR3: CASSSPRAGVSGNTIYF. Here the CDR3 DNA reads TGTGCCAGCAGTTCCCCTCGGGCAGGAGTCTCTGGAAACACCATATATTTT.

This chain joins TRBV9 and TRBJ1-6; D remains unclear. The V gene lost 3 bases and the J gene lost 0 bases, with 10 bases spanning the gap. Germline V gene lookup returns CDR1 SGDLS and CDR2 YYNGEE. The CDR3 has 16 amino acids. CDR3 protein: CASSALQSSYNSPLHF. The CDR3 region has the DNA TGTGCCAGCAGCGCCCTACAAAGCTCCTATAATTCACCCCTCCACTTT.